The entry below gives a single T cell receptor beta chain sequence along with its context. MiXCR was run by TCRdb on the RT-PCR reads, yielding one entry per CDR3 protein. The sample has about half a million distinct CDR3 sequences; 25% are singletons. This entry is derived from a study of response to subunit inactivated influenza vaccine. This CDR3 contains 15 residues. CDR1 and CDR2 (germline): SGHAT, FQNNGV. V lost 6 bases, J lost 6 bases, and 18 bases lay in between. The rearrangement uses TRBV11-2 and TRBJ2-4, with D unclear. The source is a middle-aged man who received an inactivated influenza vaccine. The sample consisted of CD4+ T cells sorted from PBMCs, taken less than 6 days after vaccination. The CDR3: CASSPLTGPTNIQYF. The CDR3, as DNA: TGTGCCAGCAGTCCTTTAACCGGGCCTACAAACATTCAGTACTTC.